One sample yielded the 19 T cell receptor beta chains listed below, sequenced in a study of regulatory T cells in long-lasting Graves disease. Construction of TCR beta libraries relied on iRepertoire HTBI primers and on Arm-PCR targeting CDR3 regions. TCRdb ran MiXCR on the multiplex PCR reads and lists one entry per CDR3 protein. In the table there are roughly 500,000 distinct CDR3 sequences, roughly 21% of which are singletons. Time point here: persistent/refractory GD, antithyroid drugs over 5 years with positive TRAb. From PBMCs, RNA was extracted and then used to make the TCR library. The sequencing here drew on peripheral blood mononuclear cells (PBMCs), taken when the disease was refractory, from a patient treated with antithyroid drugs. The receptor source for this set is a female donor with Graves disease.

With regard to this clonotype: A much bigger clone sits one base away, suggesting this may be a read error. J is TRBJ1-2 and V is TRBV7-3; 7 bases line up with TRBD1. Germline CDR1 reads SGHTA; CDR2 reads FQGTGA. The CDR3 runs to 15 residues. CDR3 coding DNA: TGTGCCGGCAGCCCTAAGGGAGGAACAGGGGATGGCTACACCTTC. Translating gives CAGSPKGGTGDGYTF.

V usage is TRBV12-3 or TRBV12-4 and J usage is TRBJ2-3; D not certain. The CDR3 has 14 amino acids. Trimming shortened V by 3 bases and J by 3 bases, and 10 bases separated the two germline ends. In DNA, the CDR3 is TGTGCCAGCAGTTTTGCCAGTCTGACAGATACGCAGTATTTT. The encoded protein is CASSFASLTDTQYF.

This chain joins TRBV20-1 and TRBJ2-7, with D hard to call. Germline V lookup: CDR1 DFQATT, CDR2 SNEGSKA (reference sequence). V lost 1 base to trimming and J lost 7 bases, with 8 bases between them. The CDR3 loop spans 11 amino acids. This CDR3 is CSARVAVEQYF. CDR3 coding DNA: TGCAGTGCTAGAGTGGCAGTTGAGCAGTACTTC.

This clonotype was recorded at least ten times. CDR3 nucleotides: TGTGCCAGCAGTTACTCCGAGGGACAGATGAACACTGAAGCTTTCTTT. Protein sequence: CASSYSEGQMNTEAFF. The V and J genes are TRBV6-5 and TRBJ1-1, with 7 bases lining up with TRBD1. CDR1 MNHEY and CDR2 SVGAGI come from the germline V gene. This CDR3 has 16 amino acids. With 0 bases clipped from V and 0 bases from J, the junction kept 4 bases outside the gene matches.

This rearrangement joins TRBV29-1 to TRBJ2-6; D remains unclear. V lost 4 bases and J 2 bases, leaving 9 bases between the germline ends. CDR3 length equals 14 residues. Looked up from germline, CDR1 is SQVTM and CDR2 is ANQGSEA. The CDR3 here is CSVVWAAGANVLTF. CDR3 DNA: TGCAGCGTTGTTTGGGCTGCTGGGGCCAACGTCCTGACTTTC.

This chain links TRBV15 with TRBJ1-4, with TRBD1 matching over 9 bases. Trimming removed 0 bases from V and 12 bases from J; junction bases left unmatched: 17. Germline CDR1 reads LNHNV; CDR2 reads YYDKDF (reference sequence). The length of the CDR3 is 18 residues. The CDR3 spells CATSRDLPTRQGGMELFF. The CDR3 nucleotides read TGTGCCACCAGCAGAGATTTACCCACCCGACAGGGGGGGATGGAACTGTTTTTT.

The chain's CDR3 is CATTLWAIDKNTEAFF. The DNA of the CDR3 is TGTGCCACCACCTTATGGGCCATCGACAAGAACACTGAAGCTTTCTTT. The chain recombines TRBV15 with TRBJ1-1; D is ambiguous. Germline V gene sequence: CDR1 LNHNV, CDR2 YYDKDF (reference sequence). V was clipped by 7 bases and J by 1 base, with 19 bases between them. The CDR3 is made up of 16 amino acids.

As for this clonotype: A read error may be the cause here, since a much bigger clone is one base away. The rearrangement uses TRBV7-3 and TRBJ1-5; D not resolved. V lost 2 bases and J lost 5, with 7 bases in between. This CDR3 comprises 13 residues. Germline CDR1 SGHTA, CDR2 FQGTGA. In DNA, the CDR3 is TGTGCCAGCAGCTTACAGCGGGATCAGCCCCAGCATTTT. It specifies CASSLQRDQPQHF.

Here the CDR3 DNA reads TGTGCCAGCAGGGTGGGGAGTGAGCAGTTCTTC. It yields the protein CASRVGSEQFF. V is TRBV12-3 or TRBV12-4 and J is TRBJ2-1, with D possibly matching TRBD2 (5 bases). The V end was cut by 6 bases, the J end by 9 bases, with 9 bases between. The CDR3 sequence is 11 residues long.

In its sample, this clonotype was seen many times. This chain connects TRBV11-2 to TRBJ1-2, with 11 bases identical to TRBD1. The ends lost 4 bases at V and 4 bases at J; junction bases unmatched: 5. Per germline, CDR1 SGHAT and CDR2 FQNNGV. The CDR3 has 15 residues. The CDR3 coding sequence is TGTGCCAGCAGCTCCCGGGACAGGGGGTTCTATGGCTACACCTTC. Its translation is CASSSRDRGFYGYTF.

The chain uses TRBV28 and TRBJ2-1; 8 nucleotides match TRBD1. Germline V gene data show CDR1 as MDHEN and CDR2 as SYDVKM. V shed 4 bases and J 2 bases; nucleotides not matched to a gene: 7. The CDR3 is 16 residues long. The CDR3, as DNA: TGTGCCAGCAGTTCGGGGCCGGGACAGGCCTACAATGAGCAGTTCTTC. Translating gives CASSSGPGQAYNEQFF.

This clonotype was counted a single time. V is TRBV28 and J is TRBJ2-2; a possible D gene is TRBD1 (5 bases). The CDR3 totals 14 residues. Germline V gives CDR1 MDHEN, CDR2 SYDVKM. V was pared by 8 bases and J by 3 bases, with 13 bases between. The CDR3 DNA follows: TGTGCCAGCTCTCGGGTAGGGGACACCGGGGAGCTGTTTTTT. Residues: CASSRVGDTGELFF.

The table lists this clonotype with a few counts. The gene calls are TRBV29-1 and TRBJ2-7, with 11 bases that match TRBD1. The germline CDR1 and CDR2 sequences are SQVTM and ANQGSEA. The CDR3 totals 14 residues. The V gene end was trimmed by 5 bases and the J gene end by 4 bases; junction bases not matched to a gene: 7. CDR3 bases: TGCAGCGTTTCAGCTGGGACAGGGGGGTACGAGCAGTACTTC. This codes for CSVSAGTGGYEQYF.

This clonotype was seen at least ten times. V is TRBV27 and J is TRBJ1-4, with D perhaps matching TRBD1 (5 bases). Germline assignment: CDR1 MNHEY and CDR2 SMNVEV (reference sequence). The ends were cut back, 2 bases at V and 6 bases at J, with 7 bases in the middle. CDR3 length: 13 residues. The CDR3 spells CASSLKTDEKLFF. The DNA of the CDR3 is TGTGCCAGCAGTTTAAAGACAGATGAAAAACTGTTTTTT.

This clonotype was seen at least ten times. The V gene is TRBV28, the J gene TRBJ2-7, with D possibly TRBD2 on 5 matching bases. Trimming removed 8 bases from V and 6 bases from J, with 14 bases in between. Germline V gene sequence: CDR1 MDHEN, CDR2 SYDVKM. The CDR3 consists of 12 residues. CDR3: CASCGPTLEQYF. The CDR3 DNA reads TGTGCCAGCTGCGGGCCTACCCTCGAGCAGTACTTC. The complete variable domain, with remaining parts taken from reference TRBV28 and TRBJ2-7, reads DVKVTQSSRYLVKRTGEKVFLECVQDMDHENMFWYRQDPGLGLRLIYFSYDVKMKEKGDIPEGYSVSREKKERFSLILESASTNQTSMYLCASCGPTLEQYFGPGTRLTVT.

This clonotype was counted many times. This chain uses TRBV20-1 with TRBJ2-5; D remains unclear. Germline CDR1 DFQATT, CDR2 SNEGSKA (reference sequence). V dropped 0 bases and J dropped 2 bases, with 16 bases sitting between them. CDR3 length: 16 amino acids. DNA for the CDR3: TGCAGTGCTAGAGATCCACACCCTAACCTTCAAGAGACCCAGTACTTC. It translates to CSARDPHPNLQETQYF.

The sample holds many counts of this clonotype. The CDR3 sequence is CASSFWSLLAKNIQYF. Written as DNA, the CDR3 is TGTGCCAGCAGTTTCTGGTCCCTTCTAGCCAAAAACATTCAGTACTTC. The J gene is TRBJ2-4, the V gene TRBV12-3 or TRBV12-4, with unresolved D. V was cut by 3 bases and J by 0 bases, with 12 bases left in between. The CDR3 length is 16 residues.

The chain joins TRBV5-1 to TRBJ2-1; weak D call: TRBD2 (5 bases). The length of the CDR3 is 12 residues. V lost 3 bases and J 8 bases, leaving 9 bases between the germline ends. Germline-derived CDR1 and CDR2 are SGHRS and YFSETQ. The chain's CDR3 is CASSSRSDEQFF. Written as DNA, the CDR3 is TGCGCCAGCAGCTCGCGTAGCGATGAGCAGTTCTTC. Supplemented by reference TRBV5-1 and TRBJ2-1, the full variable domain reads KAGVTQTPRYLIKTRGQQVTLSCSPISGHRSVSWYQQTPGQGLQFLFEYFSETQRNKGNFPGRFSGRQFSNSRSEMNVSTLELGDSALYLCASSSRSDEQFFGPGTRLTVL.

In this sample, this clonotype turned up many times. J is TRBJ1-2 and V is TRBV2; D uncertain. The CDR3 contains 14 residues. The germline CDR1 and CDR2 sequences are SNHLY and FYNNEI. V was shortened by 6 bases and J by 4 bases, with 15 bases between the two germline ends. CDR3 in DNA: TGTGCCAGCAGCCGAGCGGACCGAGGCTATGGCTACACCTTC. It codes for CASSRADRGYGYTF.